A selection of T cell receptor beta chains follows, all from one sample in a study of OX40 agonist ivuxolimab in advanced cancers. This table comes from immunoSEQ multiplex PCR, and its TCRdb copy is limited to in-frame clones, with some not included. The sample consists of fewer than 120,000 clones, about 92% of them appearing once. Sequencing was performed on CD4+ or CD8+ T cells sorted from blood, taken in a trial of the OX40 agonist ivuxolimab. The source is an adult with an advanced solid tumor such as melanoma, head and neck, liver or kidney cancer. CDR3s include the opening cysteine and the closing phenylalanine or tryptophan. Fields, in order: J gene, V gene, CDR3 protein.

TRBJ2-1 | TRBV7-3 | CASSVGPSGTQGKQFF
TRBJ1-5 | TRBV28 | CASSLSGATNQPQHF
TRBJ2-7 | TRBV28 | CASSPSGNYEQYF
TRBJ2-2 | TRBV28 | CASRKQVINTGELFF
TRBJ1-3 | TRBV7-3 | CASSLGSSGNTIYF
TRBJ1-2 | TRBV25-1 | CAGSEYGAAYGYTF
TRBJ2-5 | TRBV5-1 | CASSPDTNQETQYF
TRBJ1-1 | TRBV7-2 | CASSSNVGFTEAFF
TRBJ2-1 | TRBV7-8 | CASSLSGYNEQFF
TRBJ1-4 | TRBV25-1 | CASSGQGWRKLFF
TRBJ2-7 | TRBV15 | CATSRETGPGEKYF
TRBJ1-2 | TRBV10-3 | CAISPDRDYGYTF
TRBJ1-1 | TRBV6-6 | CASSYSVGDEVF
TRBJ1-5 | TRBV4-2 | CASSQVGGSNNQPQHF
TRBJ2-6 | TRBV30 | CAWSAGGSGANVLTF
TRBJ2-5 | TRBV2 | CASTLPGRQTQYF
TRBJ2-4 | TRBV9 | CASSAQPGQGLCLAKNIQYF
TRBJ1-5 | TRBV7-2 | CASSYSGGNQPQHF
TRBJ2-6 | TRBV7-6 | CASSLLGQGDRTGPNVLTF
TRBJ2-1 | TRBV7-8 | CASRPTSGSYNEQFF
TRBJ1-1 | TRBV7-2 | CASSLDRGEAFF
TRBJ2-3 | TRBV23-1 | CASSQRARDTDTQYF
TRBJ2-2 | TRBV5-1 | CASSLRLASTGELFF
TRBJ2-2 | TRBV27 | CASTPGTGYPGELFF
TRBJ2-3 | TRBV6-5 | CASSERGGKDTQYF
TRBJ2-2 | TRBV5-6 | CASSPGTVGELFF
TRBJ2-2 | TRBV27 | CASRPGTTLPSGELFF
TRBJ2-1 | TRBV28 | CASLTWDRADGEQFF
TRBJ1-5 | TRBV6-6 | CASSSGQPGGNQPQHF